These 22 T cell receptor beta chains came from one sample sequenced in a study of blood T cell repertoires in COVID-19. The method was immunoSEQ multiplex PCR; TCRdb's version includes in-frame clones alone and lacks a portion of them. The sample yields fewer than 250,000 clones, roughly 84% seen once. The sequenced sample consisted of PBMCs or T cells enriched from blood (not recorded which). The source is a man between 25 and 39 years old in a cohort exposed to, infected with or recovered from COVID-19 (not recorded which).

The CDR3 reads CASSLEGQGTDTQYF. In nucleotides, the CDR3 is TGCGCCAGCAGCTTGGAAGGACAGGGTACAGATACGCAGTATTTT. The gene calls are TRBV5-1 and TRBJ2-3; 8 positions agree with TRBD1. J gave up 3 bases and V 0 bases, and 3 bases lay outside the gene matches. The CDR3 runs to 15 residues. Looked up from germline, CDR1 is SGHRS and CDR2 is YFSETQ.

The chain has TRBV19 and TRBJ2-1; a possible D gene is TRBD2 (5 bases). Germline assignment: CDR1 LNHDA and CDR2 SQIVND (reference sequence). The CDR3 spans 14 residues. Trimming removed 4 bases at V and 6 bases at J, with 13 bases between. CDR3 region: CASSRAEAVNEQFF. DNA for the CDR3: TGTGCCAGTAGTAGAGCGGAAGCCGTCAATGAGCAGTTCTTC. The full variable domain, its missing parts supplied by reference TRBV19 and TRBJ2-1, is DGGITQSPKYLFRKEGQNVTLSCEQNLNHDAMYWYRQDPGQGLRLIYYSQIVNDFQKGDIAEGYSVSREKKESFPLTVTSAQKNPTAFYLCASSRAEAVNEQFFGPGTRLTVL.

The chain combines TRBV28 with TRBJ2-5, with a possible D match to TRBD1 (6 bases). Between the trimmed V and J ends, which lost 7 bases and 1 base, there was a span of 13 bases. This CDR3 has 14 residues. Germline CDR1 is MDHEN and CDR2 is SYDVKM. The CDR3 DNA is TGTGCCAGCACCCTGGGACACCTCCAAGAGACCCAGTACTTC. It translates to CASTLGHLQETQYF.

This sequence joins TRBV28 and TRBJ2-2; 7 bases are shared with TRBD2. The junction had 11 bases not matched to a gene; V was cut back by 6 bases and J by 4 bases. Germline-derived CDR1 and CDR2 are MDHEN and SYDVKM. The CDR3 covers 16 residues. CDR3 sequence: CASSLLAVQITGELFF. The DNA for the CDR3 is TGTGCCAGCAGCCTGCTAGCGGTCCAAATCACCGGGGAGCTGTTTTTT.

This clone has a handful of counts. The J gene is TRBJ2-1, the V gene TRBV6-5; the D gene is possibly TRBD2 (6 bases). This CDR3 spans 14 amino acids. Germline lookup yields CDR1 MNHEY and CDR2 SVGAGI. V gave up 8 bases and J gave up 7 bases, with 18 bases separating them. CDR3 nucleotides: TGTGCCAGCCGGCGGACTAAGACTCTTAATGAGCAGTTCTTC. This encodes CASRRTKTLNEQFF.

Only one count was recorded for this clone. This chain links TRBV7-9 with TRBJ1-1, with a weak D call TRBD1 (5 bases). The germline V and J ends were trimmed by 4 bases and 0 bases, with 12 bases remaining between them. The germline V gene has CDR1 SEHNR and CDR2 FQNEAQ (reference sequence). The CDR3 runs to 15 residues. CDR3 protein: CASSSSRDLNTEAFF. CDR3 in DNA: TGTGCCAGCAGCTCGAGCAGGGACTTGAACACTGAAGCTTTCTTT.

The chain recombines TRBV7-9 with TRBJ2-5; 10 nucleotides agree with TRBD2. The CDR3 is 15 residues long. Germline CDR1 is SEHNR and CDR2 is FQNEAQ (reference sequence). V was pared by 3 bases and J by 3 bases, with 4 bases of the junction left unmatched. This CDR3 reads CASSFVAGGKETQYF. The CDR3 nucleotides are TGTGCCAGCAGCTTTGTAGCGGGAGGCAAAGAGACCCAGTACTTC.

This clone appeared a single time. V usage is TRBV5-6 and J usage is TRBJ2-7; 7 bases are shared with TRBD1. Germline CDR1 SGHDT, CDR2 YYEEEE. The CDR3 has 15 amino acids. The V and J ends lost 4 bases and 0 bases, in that order; junction bases with no gene match: 7. CDR3 DNA: TGTGCCAGCAGCGAGAGGACAGGAGACTCCTACGAGCAGTACTTC. Translated, it gives CASSERTGDSYEQYF.

V and J are TRBV10-3 and TRBJ1-5, with D possibly TRBD1 on 5 matching bases. The CDR3 extends over 13 amino acids. V lost 5 bases and J 10 bases, leaving 15 bases between the germline ends. Germline V gene data show CDR1 as ENHRY and CDR2 as SYGVKD. CDR3 nucleotides: TGTGCCATCAGTCCGGGACTAGAAAGACCCCAGCATTTT. This sequence encodes CAISPGLERPQHF.

This clone was detected a few times. The chain joins TRBV7-9 to TRBJ2-2, with D possibly matching TRBD1 (5 bases). V lost 4 bases and J 4 bases, leaving 10 bases between the germline ends. The CDR3 has 14 amino acids. CDR1 and CDR2 (germline): SEHNR, FQNEAQ (reference sequence). CDR3 nucleotides: TGTGCCAGCAGCTCACCCCAGGGCACCGGGGAGCTGTTTTTT. Encoded protein: CASSSPQGTGELFF.

V and J are TRBV7-3 and TRBJ2-7, with a possible D match to TRBD1 (5 bases). Deletions cut 5 bases from V and 0 bases from J, with 14 bases between. This CDR3 has 15 residues. CDR1 and CDR2 (germline): SGHTA, FQGTGA. DNA for the CDR3: TGTGCCAGCAGCCCGCGACAGAAGGGCTCCTACGAGCAGTACTTC. It is translated as CASSPRQKGSYEQYF.

The genes are TRBV11-2 and TRBJ2-1; no firm D call. CDR1 and CDR2 (germline): SGHAT, FQNNGV. V was clipped by 2 bases and J by 5 bases, with 13 bases between them. The CDR3 covers 15 residues. The CDR3 here is CASSLRFGGNNEQFF. As DNA, the CDR3 is TGTGCCAGCAGCTTAAGATTCGGCGGAAACAATGAGCAGTTCTTC. Looking up the rest from reference TRBV11-2 and TRBJ2-1 gives the full variable domain: EAGVAQSPRYKIIEKRQSVAFWCNPISGHATLYWYQQILGQGPKLLIQFQNNGVVDDSQLPKDRFSAERLKGVDSTLKIQPAKLEDSAVYLCASSLRFGGNNEQFFGPGTRLTVL.

This sequence joins TRBV7-8 and TRBJ2-7; the D is unclear. The CDR3 covers 15 residues. V was shortened by 5 bases and J by 0 bases, with 14 bases between the two germline ends. Germline CDR1 reads SGHVS; CDR2 reads FQNEAQ. Written as DNA, the CDR3 is TGTGCCAGCAGCCCGGATATACGGAGCTCCTACGAGCAGTACTTC. This gives the protein CASSPDIRSSYEQYF.

This clone has only a few counts. J is TRBJ1-5 and V is TRBV24-1; unclear D gene. This CDR3 region has 12 residues. V was clipped by 9 bases and J by 0 bases, with 5 bases between them. Germline V gives CDR1 KGHDR, CDR2 SFDVKD. CDR3 nucleotide sequence: TGTGCCACCGGAGATAGCAATCAGCCCCAGCATTTT. Its translation: CATGDSNQPQHF.

The gene calls are TRBV12-3 or TRBV12-4 and TRBJ1-2; D not resolved. V lost 1 base, J lost 4 bases, and 7 bases lay in between. This CDR3 comprises 13 residues. As DNA, the CDR3 is TGTGCCAGCAGTTTAGTGTATCGCTATGGCTACACCTTC. This gives the protein CASSLVYRYGYTF.

The V call is TRBV28, the J call TRBJ2-1; tentative D call: TRBD2 (5 bases). Germline values: CDR1 MDHEN, CDR2 SYDVKM. V was cut by 3 bases and J by 8 bases, with 14 bases left in between. The CDR3 has 14 amino acids. CDR3 bases: TGTGCCAGCAGTTTTAGGGAGATTCGGGATGAGCAGTTCTTC. This sequence encodes CASSFREIRDEQFF. The complete variable domain, with remaining parts taken from reference TRBV28 and TRBJ2-1, reads DVKVTQSSRYLVKRTGEKVFLECVQDMDHENMFWYRQDPGLGLRLIYFSYDVKMKEKGDIPEGYSVSREKKERFSLILESASTNQTSMYLCASSFREIRDEQFFGPGTRLTVL.

The chain uses TRBV6-2 or TRBV6-3 and TRBJ2-1; TRBD2 aligns across 7 bases. V shed 5 bases, J shed 5 bases, and the junction held 6 bases outside the gene matches. CDR3 length equals 14 residues. Looked up from germline, CDR1 is MNHEY and CDR2 is SVGEGT. Written as DNA, the CDR3 is TGTGCCAGCAGTCCACCACTAGCGCACAATGAGCAGTTCTTC. It specifies CASSPPLAHNEQFF.

The V call is TRBV27, the J call TRBJ2-7; TRBD1 matches at 7 bases. The CDR3 consists of 16 residues. V shed 6 bases, J shed 2 bases, and the junction held 13 bases outside the gene matches. Per germline, CDR1 MNHEY and CDR2 SMNVEV (reference sequence). For the CDR3, the DNA is TGTGCCAGCAGAAGGGGGCTAGAGGACACTCCCTACGAGCAGTACTTC. This gives the protein CASRRGLEDTPYEQYF.

This clone showed up just once. The chain joins TRBV6-1 to TRBJ1-2; 9 nucleotides line up with TRBD1. The CDR3 sequence is 14 residues long. From germline, CDR1 is MNHNS and CDR2 SASEGT. Trimming cost V 6 bases and J 3 bases; bases outside gene matches: 5. The chain's CDR3 is CASSGRDRDYGYTF. The CDR3 DNA is TGTGCCAGCAGCGGCCGGGACAGGGACTATGGCTACACCTTC.

The CDR3 protein is CASSFTGGAKNIQYF. The CDR3 bases are TGTGCCAGCAGCTTTACCGGGGGAGCCAAAAACATTCAGTACTTC. V gene TRBV11-2 combines with J gene TRBJ2-4; tentative D call: TRBD2 (6 bases). Between the trimmed V and J ends, which lost 3 bases and 0 bases, there was a span of 9 bases. Germline lookup yields CDR1 SGHAT and CDR2 FQNNGV. CDR3 length: 15 amino acids.

J is TRBJ2-3 and V is TRBV9; 15 positions match TRBD2. The junction had 5 bases not matched to a gene; V was cut back by 2 bases and J by 4 bases. Germline CDR1 and CDR2: SGDLS and YYNGEE. CDR3 size: 17 residues. The CDR3: CASSVGLAGGAADTQYF. In nucleotides, the CDR3 is TGTGCCAGCAGCGTGGGACTAGCGGGAGGCGCGGCAGATACGCAGTATTTT.

This chain joins TRBV7-9 and TRBJ2-1, with TRBD2 matching over 7 bases. CDR3 length: 13 residues. With 5 bases clipped from V and 9 bases from J, the junction kept 7 bases outside the gene matches. Germline V gene sequence: CDR1 SEHNR, CDR2 FQNEAQ (reference sequence). The chain's CDR3 is CASSPGLQFEQFF. The DNA of the CDR3 is TGTGCCAGCAGCCCGGGACTACAATTTGAGCAGTTCTTC.